The TCR beta chain described here comes from a study of T cell responses to AZD1222 COVID-19 vaccine. This clone was seen only a few times. Only in-frame clones appear in the TCRdb table, and some are missing; sequencing was by immunoSEQ multiplex PCR. The sample has some 80,000 clones; roughly 86% are singletons. The CDR3 contains 14 residues. Trimming at V came to 5 bases and at J to 5 bases, leaving 6 bases not matched to a gene. Germline CDR1 reads SGHAT; CDR2 reads FQNNGV. The chain links TRBV11-2 to TRBJ2-7; TRBD1 agrees at 10 bases. The TCR sequence derives from an adult in good health. The specimen was peripheral blood, collected on day 0 of AZD1222 vaccination. CDR3 sequence: CASSKGQGNNEQYF. The CDR3 region has the DNA TGTGCCAGCAGCAAGGGACAGGGGAACAACGAGCAGTACTTC.